One and the same sample provided the 24 T cell receptor beta chains below, sequenced in a study of cytomegalovirus exposure and HLA in healthy donors. PCR amplification relied on 60 Vbeta primers (plus 13 Jbeta primers). The repertoire was sequenced with immunoSEQ multiplex PCR; TCRdb's copy has only in-frame clones and lacks some. This sample's clone table lists 41,000 or so clones. The sequencing sample was made of PBMCs. The origin of the receptors is a man aged 30 to 45 in good health and CMV-seronegative.

The V gene is TRBV9, the J gene TRBJ2-4; a weak D match, TRBD2 (6 bases). The CDR3 runs to 16 residues. With 4 bases removed from V and 9 bases from J, the gap between germline ends came to 23 bases. The germline V gene encodes CDR1 SGDLS and CDR2 YYNGEE. Here the CDR3 reads CASSIAGDALGGIQYF. In DNA, the CDR3 is TGTGCCAGCAGCATCGCCGGGGACGCTCTGGGGGGCATTCAGTACTTC. The variable domain in full, with the rest retrieved from reference TRBV9 and TRBJ2-4, is DSGVTQTPKHLITATGQRVTLRCSPRSGDLSVYWYQQSLDQGLQFLIQYYNGEERAKGNILERFSAQQFPDLHSELNLSSLELGDSALYFCASSIAGDALGGIQYFGAGTRLSVL.

V gene TRBV29-1 combines with J gene TRBJ2-1, with 7 bases fitting TRBD1. V shed 4 bases, J shed 4 bases, and the junction held 4 bases outside the gene matches. From germline, CDR1 is SQVTM and CDR2 ANQGSEA. CDR3 size: 13 residues. This CDR3 reads CSVVGRGYNEQFF. The DNA for the CDR3 is TGCAGCGTTGTAGGCAGGGGGTACAATGAGCAGTTCTTC.

The genes are TRBV9 and TRBJ1-2; 8 positions match TRBD1. CDR3 length equals 14 residues. In germline, CDR1 is SGDLS, CDR2 YYNGEE. J lost 5 bases, V lost 0 bases, and 3 bases had no gene match. CDR3 sequence (DNA): TGTGCCAGCAGCGTAGGTCAGGGGGCGTATGGCTACACCTTC. Protein product: CASSVGQGAYGYTF.

J is TRBJ2-7 and V is TRBV27, with D possibly being TRBD1 (5 bases). V was shortened by 2 bases and J by 4 bases, with 9 bases between the two germline ends. This CDR3 is 13 amino acids long. From germline, CDR1 is MNHEY and CDR2 SMNVEV (reference sequence). The CDR3 bases are TGTGCCAGCAGTTTAAGCGCAGGGTACGAGCAGTACTTC. It yields the protein CASSLSAGYEQYF.

The V gene is TRBV7-2, the J gene TRBJ2-1, with 8 positions matching TRBD2. CDR3 length equals 16 residues. The V gene end was trimmed by 5 bases and the J gene end by 7 bases; junction bases not matched to a gene: 13. Looked up from germline, CDR1 is SGHTA and CDR2 is FQGNSA. For the CDR3, the DNA is TGTGCCAGCAGCCCCGAGCGGGGGCCCCTTCGGAATGAGCAGTTCTTC. Translation gives CASSPERGPLRNEQFF.

The chain employs TRBV7-6 and TRBJ1-3, with a possible D match to TRBD1 (5 bases). The CDR3 is 16 amino acids. Germline V gives CDR1 SGHVS, CDR2 FNYEAQ. Trimming pared 3 bases from V and 2 bases from J, leaving 14 bases between. DNA for the CDR3: TGTGCCAGCAGCTTCGGGGCAGGGAGGACTGGAAACACCATATATTTT. Amino acid sequence: CASSFGAGRTGNTIYF.

The rearrangement links TRBV27 to TRBJ2-3; TRBD2 might be the D (6 bases). The CDR3 spans 12 residues. Germline loops: CDR1 MNHEY, CDR2 SMNVEV (reference sequence). V lost 6 bases to trimming and J lost 4 bases, with 8 bases between them. The CDR3 here is CASSGRADTQYF. CDR3 DNA sequence: TGTGCCAGCAGCGGGAGAGCAGATACGCAGTATTTT.

The gene calls are TRBV6-1 and TRBJ1-6; D uncertain. Germline loops: CDR1 MNHNS, CDR2 SASEGT. CDR3 size: 11 residues. The V end was cut by 3 bases, the J end by 10 bases, with 4 bases between. CDR3 in amino acids: CASSESSPLHF. CDR3 in DNA: TGTGCCAGCAGTGAGTCGTCACCCCTCCACTTT.

Concerning this clone: The sample has other DNA sequences that encode this CDR3 too. The chain uses TRBV7-2 and TRBJ1-2; D unclear. The CDR3 contains 13 residues. V was trimmed by 5 bases and J by 4 bases, leaving 11 bases between them. Per germline, CDR1 SGHTA and CDR2 FQGNSA. The CDR3 loop is CASSPLSLYGYTF. The DNA of the CDR3 is TGTGCCAGCAGCCCACTTAGCCTCTATGGCTACACCTTC. Supplemented by reference TRBV7-2 and TRBJ1-2, the full variable domain reads GAGVSQSPSNKVTEKGKDVELRCDPISGHTALYWYRQSLGQGLEFLIYFQGNSAPDKSGLPSDRFSAERTGGSVSTLTIQRTQQEDSAVYLCASSPLSLYGYTFGSGTRLTVV.

The genes are TRBV9 and TRBJ1-4; D perhaps matches TRBD1 (5 bases). The CDR3 spans 15 residues. In germline, CDR1 is SGDLS, CDR2 YYNGEE. With 0 bases removed from V and 6 bases from J, the gap between germline ends came to 12 bases. The CDR3 nucleotides are TGTGCCAGCAGCGTAGGGCAGGGTTTTTATGAAAAACTGTTTTTT. Residues: CASSVGQGFYEKLFF.

The genes are TRBV6-5 and TRBJ1-1; D not resolved. This CDR3 has 15 amino acids. Germline CDR1 MNHEY, CDR2 SVGAGI. V was pared by 6 bases and J by 6 bases, with 20 bases between. The CDR3 loop reads CASRPLGARSAEAFF. For the CDR3, the DNA is TGTGCCAGCAGGCCCCTCGGAGCGAGGAGCGCTGAAGCTTTCTTT.

For this clone: The junction shows a germline mismatch at one end, possibly a read error. The CDR3 spells CASSIGREPGNTEDFF. Here the CDR3 DNA reads TGCGCCAGCAGCATAGGCCGCGAACCCGGGAACACTGAAGATTTCTTT. V usage is TRBV5-1 and J usage is TRBJ1-1; D is uncertain. CDR1 is SGHRS, CDR2 YFSETQ, per germline. This CDR3 region has 16 residues. The full variable domain, its missing parts supplied by reference TRBV5-1 and TRBJ1-1, is KAGVTQTPRYLIKTRGQQVTLSCSPISGHRSVSWYQQTPGQGLQFLFEYFSETQRNKGNFPGRFSGRQFSNSRSEMNVSTLELGDSALYLCASSIGREPGNTEDFFGQGTRLTVV.

This chain joins TRBV5-1 and TRBJ1-1; D uncertain. There are 14 residues in the CDR3. In germline, CDR1 is SGHRS, CDR2 YFSETQ. V was pared by 2 bases and J by 5 bases, with 13 bases between. The CDR3 is CASSFSRGSTEAFF. In DNA, the CDR3 is TGCGCCAGCAGCTTCTCAAGAGGTAGTACTGAAGCTTTCTTT.

The rearrangement uses TRBV30 and TRBJ2-1, with D perhaps TRBD2 (6 bases). This CDR3 has 12 amino acids. V shed 4 bases and J shed 8 bases, with 12 bases lying between them. Looked up from germline, CDR1 is GTSNPN and CDR2 is SVGIG (reference sequence). The CDR3 nucleotides read TGTGCCTGGACGGGACTTACCGATGAGCAGTTCTTC. Encoded protein: CAWTGLTDEQFF. The entire variable domain, with the rest obtained from reference TRBV30 and TRBJ2-1, is as follows: SQTIHQWPATLVQPVGSPLSLECTVEGTSNPNLYWYRQAAGRGLQLLFYSVGIGQISSEVPQNLSASRPQDRQFILSSKKLLLSDSGFYLCAWTGLTDEQFFGPGTRLTVL.

The gene calls are TRBV2 and TRBJ2-1; D is ambiguous. This CDR3 spans 13 amino acids. V was clipped by 8 bases and J by 0 bases, with 8 bases between them. Germline lookup yields CDR1 SNHLY and CDR2 FYNNEI. CDR3 nucleotides: TGTGCCAGCTACCCGAGCTCCTACAATGAGCAGTTCTTC. Translating gives CASYPSSYNEQFF.

V is TRBV29-1 and J is TRBJ1-2, with TRBD1 matching over 8 bases. There are 13 residues in the CDR3. With 6 bases clipped from V and 8 bases from J, the junction kept 11 bases outside the gene matches. CDR1 and CDR2 (germline): SQVTM, ANQGSEA. The CDR3 loop is CSVPGQGTRGYTF. The DNA of the CDR3 is TGCAGCGTGCCAGGACAGGGAACGAGAGGCTACACCTTC. Using reference TRBV29-1 and TRBJ1-2 for the parts outside the CDR3, the full variable domain is SAVISQKPSRDICQRGTSLTIQCQVDSQVTMMFWYRQQPGQSLTLIATANQGSEATYESGFVIDKFPISRPNLTFSTLTVSNMSPEDSSIYLCSVPGQGTRGYTFGSGTRLTVV.

V usage is TRBV5-1 and J usage is TRBJ1-6, with a weak D call TRBD1 (6 bases). Germline V gene sequence: CDR1 SGHRS, CDR2 YFSETQ. CDR3 size: 19 residues. V lost 0 bases, J lost 4 bases, and 20 bases lay in between. CDR3 in DNA: TGCGCCAGCAGCTTGGCAATTAGAACAGGGAACGATTATAATTCACCCCTCCACTTT. Translating gives CASSLAIRTGNDYNSPLHF.

The chain links TRBV19 to TRBJ2-3; the match to TRBD2 covers 7 bases. The V and J ends lost 6 bases and 2 bases, in that order; junction bases with no gene match: 11. Germline loops: CDR1 LNHDA, CDR2 SQIVND (reference sequence). This CDR3 comprises 16 residues. This CDR3 reads CASSPRPAGNTDTQYF. In nucleotides, the CDR3 is TGTGCCAGTAGCCCTCGCCCAGCGGGAAACACAGATACGCAGTATTTT.

The V and J genes are TRBV6-1 and TRBJ1-1; D is undetermined. Germline CDR1 is MNHNS and CDR2 is SASEGT. Between the trimmed V and J ends, which lost 7 bases and 6 bases, there was a span of 12 bases. CDR3 length: 12 amino acids. The CDR3 DNA is TGTGCCAGCACCCTCCCGGGATCTGAAGCTTTCTTT. This translates into CASTLPGSEAFF.

The chain recombines TRBV6-4 with TRBJ2-3; no firm D call. Trimming shortened V by 8 bases and J by 5 bases, and 11 bases separated the two germline ends. The germline V gene encodes CDR1 MRHNA and CDR2 SNTAGT. The CDR3 has 12 amino acids. Here the CDR3 DNA reads TGTGCCAGCCGCGGAGATGGAGATACGCAGTATTTT. The encoded protein is CASRGDGDTQYF.

The chain uses TRBV7-9 and TRBJ1-4, with 7 bases lining up with TRBD1. With 7 bases clipped from V and 8 bases from J, the junction kept 10 bases outside the gene matches. CDR3 length: 14 amino acids. Germline lookup yields CDR1 SEHNR and CDR2 FQNEAQ (reference sequence). CDR3 in amino acids: CASTQTGISEKLFF. Written as DNA, the CDR3 is TGTGCCAGCACCCAGACAGGGATCAGCGAAAAACTGTTTTTT.

V and J are TRBV6-5 and TRBJ2-1, with 12 nucleotides matching TRBD2. The CDR3 has 15 amino acids. Germline lookup yields CDR1 MNHEY and CDR2 SVGAGI. V dropped 5 bases and J dropped 4; count of bases not matched to a gene: 3. The CDR3 spells CASSPLAGGYNEQFF. CDR3 sequence (DNA): TGTGCCAGCAGTCCGCTAGCGGGGGGGTACAATGAGCAGTTCTTC.

The chain joins TRBV5-1 to TRBJ2-7, with D possibly matching TRBD1 (5 bases). CDR3 size: 14 residues. The V and J ends lost 4 bases and 0 bases respectively, with 11 bases between them. Germline V gene lookup returns CDR1 SGHRS and CDR2 YFSETQ. For the CDR3, the DNA is TGCGCCAGCAGCGAACTCGGACACTCCTACGAGCAGTACTTC. This translates into CASSELGHSYEQYF.

The chain recombines TRBV5-6 with TRBJ2-5; 7 positions agree with TRBD1. J was trimmed by 5 bases and V by 3 bases; bases with no gene match: 4. CDR1 is SGHDT, CDR2 YYEEEE, per germline. The CDR3 spans 13 residues. Here the CDR3 DNA reads TGTGCCAGCAGCTCGACAGGGTTTGAGACCCAGTACTTC. This codes for CASSSTGFETQYF.